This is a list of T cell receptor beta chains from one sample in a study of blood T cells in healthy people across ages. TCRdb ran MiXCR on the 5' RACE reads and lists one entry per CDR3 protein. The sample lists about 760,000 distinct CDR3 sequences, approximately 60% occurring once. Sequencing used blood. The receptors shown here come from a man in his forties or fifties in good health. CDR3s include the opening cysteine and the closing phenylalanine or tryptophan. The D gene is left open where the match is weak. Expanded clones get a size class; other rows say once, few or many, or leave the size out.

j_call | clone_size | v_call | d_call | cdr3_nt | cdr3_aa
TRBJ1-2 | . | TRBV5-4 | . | TGTGCCAGCAGCTCAAATGGGGATGGCTACACCTTC | CASSSNGDGYTF
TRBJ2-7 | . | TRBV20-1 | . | TGCAGTGTTAAAGGCCTCCTCTCCTACGAGCAGTACTTC | CSVKGLLSYEQYF
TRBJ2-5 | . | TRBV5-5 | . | TGTGCCAGCAGTCGACTTCACACAGGGCTCGCTACATTCGGGGAGACCCAGTACTTC | CASSRLHTGLATFGETQYF
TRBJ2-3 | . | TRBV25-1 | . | TGTGCCAGCAGTGTTGTCGATACGCAGTATTTT | CASSVVDTQYF
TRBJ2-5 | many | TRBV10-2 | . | TGCGCCAGCAGTTTGGGGGTGGAGACCCAGTACTTC | CASSLGVETQYF
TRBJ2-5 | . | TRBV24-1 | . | TGTGCCACCAGTGACGGACTGTACCTAGAGACCCAGTACTTC | CATSDGLYLETQYF
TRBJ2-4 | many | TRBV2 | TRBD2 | TGTGCCAGCAGTGATTGGGCGGGAGGAGGTAACATTCAGTACTTC | CASSDWAGGGNIQYF
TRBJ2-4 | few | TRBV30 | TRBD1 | TGTGCCTGGAGTGGAGGGACAGTAGGAAACATTCAGTACTTC | CAWSGGTVGNIQYF
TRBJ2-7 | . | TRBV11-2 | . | TGTGCCAGCAGCCCCATTGGGGGCGGGATGGGCTACGAGCAGTACTTC | CASSPIGGGMGYEQYF
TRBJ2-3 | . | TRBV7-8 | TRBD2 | TGTGCCAGCAGCTTTTCCGTAAGCGGGAGGGCCTTGGATACGCAGTATTTT | CASSFSVSGRALDTQYF
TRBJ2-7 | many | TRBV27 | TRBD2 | TGTGCCAGCAGTTCCCGACTAGCGGGAGGGCCCTACGAGCAGTACTTC | CASSSRLAGGPYEQYF
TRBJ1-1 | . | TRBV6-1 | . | TGTGCCAGCACCTCACCGAGAGGGGCGGGGAGGAACACTGAAGCTTTCTTT | CASTSPRGAGRNTEAFF
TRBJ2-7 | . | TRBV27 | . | TGTGCCAGCAGTCCGACATCCTCGCTACACGAGCAGTACTTC | CASSPTSSLHEQYF
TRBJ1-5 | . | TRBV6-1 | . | TGTGCCAGCAGCGTAGATGGGAGCAATCAGCCCCAGCATTTT | CASSVDGSNQPQHF
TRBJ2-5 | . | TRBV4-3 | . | TGCGCCAGCAGCCAAGGGTCACTCGGCAGGGAGACCCAGTACTTC | CASSQGSLGRETQYF
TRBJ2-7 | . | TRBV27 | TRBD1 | TGTGCCAGCAGTTTTAGGTTAACGAGGGACAGGGATGGGAACGAGCAGTACTTC | CASSFRLTRDRDGNEQYF
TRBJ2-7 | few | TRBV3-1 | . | TGTGCCAGCAGCCAAGGTGGGTCGGACGAGCAGTACTTC | CASSQGGSDEQYF
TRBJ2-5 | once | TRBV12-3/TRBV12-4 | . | TGTGCCAGCAGTCGACGGGTCCTTAACGGGGAGACCCAGTACTTC | CASSRRVLNGETQYF
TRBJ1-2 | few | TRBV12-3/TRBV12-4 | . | TGTGCCAGCAGTTCCACGTCGGGGGAGGAGGATGGCTACACCTTC | CASSSTSGEEDGYTF
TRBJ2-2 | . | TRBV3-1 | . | TGTGCCAGCAGCCAGCTACTCGGGGCCGGGACCGGGGAGCTGTTTTTT | CASSQLLGAGTGELFF
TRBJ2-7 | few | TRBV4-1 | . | TGCGCCAGCAGCCAACTACTACAAGGCACCTACTACGAGCAGTACTTC | CASSQLLQGTYYEQYF
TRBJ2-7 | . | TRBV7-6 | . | TGTGCCAGCAGCTTAGGGTCAGGGCGCGAGCAGTACTTC | CASSLGSGREQYF
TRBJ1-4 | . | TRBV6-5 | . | TGTGCCAGCAGTTCCCGGGGACGCCCGAATGAAAAACTGTTTTTT | CASSSRGRPNEKLFF
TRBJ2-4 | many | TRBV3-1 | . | TGTGCCAGCAGCCAACGAAGCCTAGCCAAAAACATTCAGTACTTC | CASSQRSLAKNIQYF
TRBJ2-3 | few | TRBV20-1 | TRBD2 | TGCAGTGCTAGAGCAGGGACTAGCGGGGGGACTAGCACAGATACGCAGTATTTT | CSARAGTSGGTSTDTQYF
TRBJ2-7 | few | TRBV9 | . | TGTGCCAGCAGCGTAGAGGGGGTGTCTGGCGAGCAGTACTTC | CASSVEGVSGEQYF
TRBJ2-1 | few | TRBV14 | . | TGTGCTAGCAGCCCCAATCTTTGGCAAGGGAGTGGCCCGAGTGAGCAGTTCTTC | CASSPNLWQGSGPSEQFF
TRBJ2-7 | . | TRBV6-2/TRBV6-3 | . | TGTGCCAGCAGTTATATCGGCTTAAGCTCCTACAATGAGCAGTACTTC | CASSYIGLSSYNEQYF
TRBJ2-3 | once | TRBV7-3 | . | TGTGCCAGCAGCTATGGCGGGTATAGCACAGATACGCAGTATTTT | CASSYGGYSTDTQYF
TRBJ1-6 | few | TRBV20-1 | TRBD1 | TGCAGTGCTAGAGATCGAGGACAGGGTCTTTCACCCCTCCACTTT | CSARDRGQGLSPLHF
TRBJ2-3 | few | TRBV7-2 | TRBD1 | TGTGCCAGCAGCCAAGGGACAGGGGCCACAGATACGCAGTATTTT | CASSQGTGATDTQYF
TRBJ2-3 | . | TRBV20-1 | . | TGCAGTGCTCTTCCCCTCCCCACGGATACGCAGTATTTT | CSALPLPTDTQYF
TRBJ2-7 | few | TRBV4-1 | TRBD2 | TGCGCCAGCAGCCAAAGGACTAGCGGGAGGTCGTCCTACGAGCAGTACTTC | CASSQRTSGRSSYEQYF
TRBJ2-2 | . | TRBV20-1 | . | TGCAGTGCTAGAGGGTCAAGCGGGAACAGGGCCGCCGGGGAGCTGTTTTTT | CSARGSSGNRAAGELFF
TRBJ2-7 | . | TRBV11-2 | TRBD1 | TGTGCCAGCAGCACCCGACAGGGGAGAGTTTACGAGCAGTACTTC | CASSTRQGRVYEQYF
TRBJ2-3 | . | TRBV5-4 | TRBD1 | TGTGCCAGCAGCTTATACAGGGGTGGCACAGATACGCAGTATTTT | CASSLYRGGTDTQYF
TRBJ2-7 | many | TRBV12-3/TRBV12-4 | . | TGTGCCAGCAGTCCTGGAGGGGGGAACTCCTACGAGCAGTACTTC | CASSPGGGNSYEQYF
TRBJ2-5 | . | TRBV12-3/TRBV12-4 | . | TGTGCCAGCAGTTTAGTTTATTGCGCTAGTTGTGACTTTCAAGAGACCCAGTACTTC | CASSLVYCASCDFQETQYF
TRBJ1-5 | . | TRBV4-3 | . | TGCGCCAGCAGCCAAGATTTGGTATCAGAACTTAACAATCAGCCCCAGCATTTT | CASSQDLVSELNNQPQHF
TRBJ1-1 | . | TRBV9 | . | TGTGCCAGCAGCGGGTTATCAGGGGTCACTGAAGCTTTCTTT | CASSGLSGVTEAFF
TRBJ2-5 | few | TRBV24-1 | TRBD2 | TGTGCCACCAGTGAGCTGACTAGCGGAGGACACCAAGAGACCCAGTACTTC | CATSELTSGGHQETQYF
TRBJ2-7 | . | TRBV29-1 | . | TGCAGCGTATCTCTCTCCTACGAGCAGTACTTC | CSVSLSYEQYF
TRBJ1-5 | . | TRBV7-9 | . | TGTGCCAGCAGCCTACAGGGTACGATAAGCAATCAGCCCCAGCATTTT | CASSLQGTISNQPQHF
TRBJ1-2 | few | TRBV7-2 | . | TGTGCCAGCAGCAACCTAGACGGCGGCTACACCTTC | CASSNLDGGYTF